This T cell receptor beta chain was captured by sequencing in a study of blood T cell repertoires in COVID-19. About the research overall: Some COVID-19 samples were acute and others convalescent; all came from the United States, Italy and Spain. T cells, B-cell-depleted T cells, or PBMCs supplied cDNA or gDNA.

Original processing methods: The authors estimated nucleated cell counts from reference gene primer amplification. The repertoire was sequenced with immunoSEQ multiplex PCR; TCRdb's copy has only in-frame clones and lacks some. The V and J calls and clone size were taken over from that table, and D and trimming were inferred from the DNA. This table holds around 140,000 clones, around 86% found once. This CDR3 has 14 residues. V was cut by 7 bases and J by 7 bases, with 16 bases left in between. Germline CDR1 is SNHLY and CDR2 is FYNNEI. The TCR sequence derives from a man aged 45-60 years with active COVID-19. The chain couples TRBV2 to TRBJ1-4, with D possibly matching TRBD1 (6 bases). What was sequenced was peripheral blood. CDR3 sequence: CASTRTGQGEKLFF. CDR3 bases: TGTGCCAGCACCCGAACAGGGCAGGGTGAAAAACTGTTTTTT.